Here is one T cell receptor (beta chain) with its context. Antigen: not known. V was cut by 6 bases and J by 5 bases, with 13 bases left in between. Germline CDR1 and CDR2: DFQATT and SNEGSKA (reference sequence). This CDR3 has 12 residues. This entry comes from a study of CD8 T cells in ankylosing spondylitis. Regarding the study as a whole: A CD8+ phenotype characterized the disease-linked clones, which were relatively rare in peripheral blood. What seemed typical of ankylosing spondylitis blood was a TCR beta motif built from fewer than ten highly homologous variants. Matched ankylosing spondylitis synovial fluid reportedly showed significant enrichment of disease-linked clones.

Using quantitative 5'-RACE with molecular barcodes, the authors made TCR beta libraries. TCRdb re-derived calls from the 5' RACE reads in MiXCR, one entry per CDR3 protein. The sample has around 300,000 distinct CDR3 sequences; less than 25% are singletons. The chain carries TRBV20-1 and TRBJ1-2; a possible D gene is TRBD1 (5 bases). Sample: blood, either unsorted or a sorted T cell fraction (not recorded which). The TCR was taken from a female donor with ankylosing spondylitis or in good health (not recorded which). CDR3 sequence reads: CSASGPGYGYTF. Here the CDR3 DNA reads TGCAGTGCCTCCGGGCCAGGGTATGGCTACACCTTC.